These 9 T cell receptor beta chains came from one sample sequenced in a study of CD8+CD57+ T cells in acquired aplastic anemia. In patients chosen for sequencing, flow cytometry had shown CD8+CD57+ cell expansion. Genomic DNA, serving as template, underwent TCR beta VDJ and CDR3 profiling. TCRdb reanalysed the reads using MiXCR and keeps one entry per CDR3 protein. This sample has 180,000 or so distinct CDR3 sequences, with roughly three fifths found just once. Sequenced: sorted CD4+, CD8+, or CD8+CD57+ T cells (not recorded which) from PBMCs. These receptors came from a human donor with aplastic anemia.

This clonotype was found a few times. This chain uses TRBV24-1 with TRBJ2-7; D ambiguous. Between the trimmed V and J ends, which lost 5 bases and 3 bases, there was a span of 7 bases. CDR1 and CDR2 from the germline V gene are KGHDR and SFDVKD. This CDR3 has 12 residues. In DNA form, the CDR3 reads TGTGCCACCAGTGCTACCGTCTACGAGCAGTACTTC. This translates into CATSATVYEQYF.

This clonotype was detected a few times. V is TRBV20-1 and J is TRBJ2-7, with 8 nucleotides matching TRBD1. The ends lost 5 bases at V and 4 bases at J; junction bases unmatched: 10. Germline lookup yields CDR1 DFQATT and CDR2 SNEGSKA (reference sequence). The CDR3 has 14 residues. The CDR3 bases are TGCAGTGCTGCCTCAGGGGGCACGGGGTACGAGCAGTACTTC. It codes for CSAASGGTGYEQYF.

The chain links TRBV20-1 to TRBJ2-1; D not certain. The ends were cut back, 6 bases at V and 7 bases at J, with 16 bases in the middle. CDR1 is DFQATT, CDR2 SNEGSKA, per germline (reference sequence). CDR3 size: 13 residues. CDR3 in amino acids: CSAGRALSNEQFF. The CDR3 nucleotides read TGCAGTGCCGGCCGGGCCCTATCGAATGAGCAGTTCTTC.

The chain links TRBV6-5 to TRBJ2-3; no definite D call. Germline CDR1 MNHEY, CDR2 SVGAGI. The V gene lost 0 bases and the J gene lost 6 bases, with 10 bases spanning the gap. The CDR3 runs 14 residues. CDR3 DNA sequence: TGTGCCAGCAGTTACTCGACTTTGTGGGATACGCAGTATTTT. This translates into CASSYSTLWDTQYF.

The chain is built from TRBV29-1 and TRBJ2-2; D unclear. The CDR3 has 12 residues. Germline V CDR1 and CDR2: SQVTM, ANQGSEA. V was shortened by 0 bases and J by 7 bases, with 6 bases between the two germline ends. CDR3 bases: TGCAGCGTTGAAGACCCTGGCGGGGAGCTGTTTTTT. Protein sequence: CSVEDPGGELFF.

The CDR3 here is CASSTREGPGNTIYF. The CDR3 DNA reads as TGTGCCAGCAGCACCAGGGAGGGACCTGGAAACACCATATATTTT. The chain is built from TRBV7-6 and TRBJ1-3; D is possibly TRBD1 (5 bases). This CDR3 has 15 amino acids. Germline V gene data show CDR1 as SGHVS and CDR2 as FNYEAQ. The V and J ends lost 5 bases and 2 bases respectively, with 13 bases between them.

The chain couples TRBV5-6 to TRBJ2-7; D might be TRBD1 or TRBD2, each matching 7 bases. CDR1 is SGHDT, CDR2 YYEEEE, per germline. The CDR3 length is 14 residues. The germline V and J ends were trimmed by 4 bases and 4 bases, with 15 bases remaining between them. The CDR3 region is CASSQGGDGYEQYF. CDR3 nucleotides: TGTGCCAGCAGCCAGGGGGGGGATGGGTACGAGCAGTACTTC.

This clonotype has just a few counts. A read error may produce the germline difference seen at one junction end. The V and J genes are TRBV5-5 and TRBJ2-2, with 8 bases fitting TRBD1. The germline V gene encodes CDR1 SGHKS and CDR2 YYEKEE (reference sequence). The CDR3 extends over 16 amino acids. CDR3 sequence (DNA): TGTGCCAGCAGCTTGGTCATCGCAGGGGGCGGCGGGGAGCTGCTTTTT. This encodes CASSLVIAGGGGELLF.

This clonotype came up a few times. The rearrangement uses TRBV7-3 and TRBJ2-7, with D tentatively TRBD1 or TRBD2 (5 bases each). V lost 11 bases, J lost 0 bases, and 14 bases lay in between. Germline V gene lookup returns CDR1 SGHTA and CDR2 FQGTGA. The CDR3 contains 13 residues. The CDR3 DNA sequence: TGTGCCGGGGACGGAATAAGCTCCTACGAGCAGTACTTC. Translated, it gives CAGDGISSYEQYF.